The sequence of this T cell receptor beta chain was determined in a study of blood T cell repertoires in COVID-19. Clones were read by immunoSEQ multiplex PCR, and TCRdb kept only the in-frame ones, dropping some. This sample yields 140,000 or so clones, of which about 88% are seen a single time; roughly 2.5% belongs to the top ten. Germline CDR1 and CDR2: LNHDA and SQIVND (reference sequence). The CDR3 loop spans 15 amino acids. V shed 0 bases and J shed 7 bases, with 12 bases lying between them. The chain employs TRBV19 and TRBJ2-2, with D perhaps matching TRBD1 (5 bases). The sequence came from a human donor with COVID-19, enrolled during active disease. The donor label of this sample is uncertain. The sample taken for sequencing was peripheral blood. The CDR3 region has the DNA TGTGCCAGTAGTATAGATCCCAGGGATCACGGGGAGCTGTTTTTT. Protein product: CASSIDPRDHGELFF.